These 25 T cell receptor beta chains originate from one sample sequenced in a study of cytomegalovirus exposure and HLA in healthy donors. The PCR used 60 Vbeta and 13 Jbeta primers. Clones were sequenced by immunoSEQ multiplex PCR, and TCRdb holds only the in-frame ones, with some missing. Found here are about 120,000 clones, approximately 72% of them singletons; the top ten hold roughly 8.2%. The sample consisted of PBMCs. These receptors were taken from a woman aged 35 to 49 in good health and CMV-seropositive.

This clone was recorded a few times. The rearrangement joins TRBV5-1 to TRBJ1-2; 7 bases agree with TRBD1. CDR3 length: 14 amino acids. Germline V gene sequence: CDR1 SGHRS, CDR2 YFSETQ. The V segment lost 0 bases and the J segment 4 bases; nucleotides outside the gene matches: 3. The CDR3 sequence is CASSLVSGGYGYTF. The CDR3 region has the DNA TGCGCCAGCAGCTTGGTTTCAGGGGGCTATGGCTACACCTTC.

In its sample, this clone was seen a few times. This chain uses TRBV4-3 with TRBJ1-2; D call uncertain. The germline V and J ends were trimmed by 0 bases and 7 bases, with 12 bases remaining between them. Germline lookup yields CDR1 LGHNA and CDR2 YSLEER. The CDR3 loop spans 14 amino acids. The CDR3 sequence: CASSQDLAVPGYTF. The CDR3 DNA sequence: TGCGCCAGCAGCCAAGACCTGGCAGTCCCTGGCTACACCTTC.

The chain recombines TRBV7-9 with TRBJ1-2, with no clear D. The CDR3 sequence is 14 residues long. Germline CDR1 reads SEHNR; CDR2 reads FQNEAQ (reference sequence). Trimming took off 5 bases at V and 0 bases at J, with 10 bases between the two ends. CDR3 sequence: CASSIQAPNYGYTF. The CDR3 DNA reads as TGTGCCAGCAGCATTCAGGCTCCTAACTATGGCTACACCTTC.

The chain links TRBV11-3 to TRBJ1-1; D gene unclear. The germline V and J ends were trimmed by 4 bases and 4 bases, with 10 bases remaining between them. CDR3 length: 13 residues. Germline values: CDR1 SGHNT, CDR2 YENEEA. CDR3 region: CASSSDGSTEAFF. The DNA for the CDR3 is TGTGCCAGCAGCTCAGATGGCAGCACTGAAGCTTTCTTT. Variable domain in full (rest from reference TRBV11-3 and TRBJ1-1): EAGVVQSPRYKIIEKKQPVAFWCNPISGHNTLYWYLQNLGQGPELLIRYENEEAVDDSQLPKDRFSAERLKGVDSTLKIQPAELGDSAVYLCASSSDGSTEAFFGQGTRLTVV.

The CDR3 here is CASSRTGGSYEQYF. CDR3 in DNA: TGTGCCAGCAGTCGCACAGGGGGCTCCTACGAGCAGTACTTC. The V gene is TRBV25-1, the J gene TRBJ2-7; 8 nucleotides match TRBD1. The CDR3 runs 14 residues. Germline V gene lookup returns CDR1 MGHDK and CDR2 SYGVNS. V lost 5 bases, J lost 0 bases, and 3 bases stayed unmatched.

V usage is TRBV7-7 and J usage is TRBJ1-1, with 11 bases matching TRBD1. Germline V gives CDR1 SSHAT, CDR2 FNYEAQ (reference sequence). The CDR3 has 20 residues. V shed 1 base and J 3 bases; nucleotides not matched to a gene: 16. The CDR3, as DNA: TGTGCCAGCAGCTTAGTATCTCCCTGGGGACAGGGGGAAACCGACACTGAAGCTTTCTTT. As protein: CASSLVSPWGQGETDTEAFF.

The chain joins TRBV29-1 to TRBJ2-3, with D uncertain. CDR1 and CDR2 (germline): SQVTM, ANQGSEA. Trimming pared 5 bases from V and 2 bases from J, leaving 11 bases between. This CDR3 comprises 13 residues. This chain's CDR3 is CSVRWALTDTQYF. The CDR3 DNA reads TGCAGCGTTAGGTGGGCACTCACAGATACGCAGTATTTT.

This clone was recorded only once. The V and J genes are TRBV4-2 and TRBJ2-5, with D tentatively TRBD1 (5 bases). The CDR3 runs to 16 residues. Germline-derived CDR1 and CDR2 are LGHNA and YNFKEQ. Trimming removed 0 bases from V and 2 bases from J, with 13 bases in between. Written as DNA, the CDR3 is TGTGCCAGCAGCCAAGATCTCTGGGGCAGACAAGAGACCCAGTACTTC. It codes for CASSQDLWGRQETQYF.

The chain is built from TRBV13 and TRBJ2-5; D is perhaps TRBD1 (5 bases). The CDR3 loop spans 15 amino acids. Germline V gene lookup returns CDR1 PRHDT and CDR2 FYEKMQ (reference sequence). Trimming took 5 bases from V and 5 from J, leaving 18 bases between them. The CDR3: CASSPLRGSAETQYF. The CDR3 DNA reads TGTGCCAGCAGCCCCCTAAGGGGTTCTGCGGAGACCCAGTACTTC.

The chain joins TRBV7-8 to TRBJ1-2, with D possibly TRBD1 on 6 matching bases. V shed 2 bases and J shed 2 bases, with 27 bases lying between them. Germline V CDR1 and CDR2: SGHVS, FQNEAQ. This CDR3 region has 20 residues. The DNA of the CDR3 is TGTGCCAGCAGCTTATACCAACAACCGACCGGGGACACAGTAAACTATGGCTACACCTTC. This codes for CASSLYQQPTGDTVNYGYTF.

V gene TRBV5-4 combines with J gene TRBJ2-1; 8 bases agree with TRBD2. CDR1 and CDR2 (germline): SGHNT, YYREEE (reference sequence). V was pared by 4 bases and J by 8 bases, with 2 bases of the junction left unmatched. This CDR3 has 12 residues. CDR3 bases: TGTGCCAGCAGCCTGACTAGCGATGAGCAGTTCTTC. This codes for CASSLTSDEQFF. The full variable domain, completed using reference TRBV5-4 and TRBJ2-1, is ETGVTQSPTHLIKTRGQQVTLRCSSQSGHNTVSWYQQALGQGPQFIFQYYREEENGRGNFPPRFSGLQFPNYSSELNVNALELDDSALYLCASSLTSDEQFFGPGTRLTVL.

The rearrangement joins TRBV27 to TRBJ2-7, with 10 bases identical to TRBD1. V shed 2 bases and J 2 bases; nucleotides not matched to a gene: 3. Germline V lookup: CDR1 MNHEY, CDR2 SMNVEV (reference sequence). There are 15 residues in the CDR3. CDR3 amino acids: CASSLRTGGAYEQYF. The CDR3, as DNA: TGTGCCAGCAGTTTAAGGACAGGGGGAGCCTACGAGCAGTACTTC.

DNA for the CDR3: TGTGCCAGCAGCCGGACAGGGGCGAGCTATGAAGCTTTCTTT. Its protein is CASSRTGASYEAFF. The chain couples TRBV5-5 to TRBJ1-1; 9 bases agree with TRBD1. This CDR3 spans 14 amino acids. Losses at the gene ends were 4 bases for V and 7 bases for J; bases not matched to a gene: 8. Looked up from germline, CDR1 is SGHKS and CDR2 is YYEKEE (reference sequence).

CDR3 nucleotides: TGCGCCAGCAGCCAACGTACAGGGATAGGATCACCCCTCCACTTT. Its protein is CASSQRTGIGSPLHF. The chain joins TRBV4-3 to TRBJ1-6; possible D gene TRBD1, 6 bases. Germline V CDR1 and CDR2: LGHNA, YSLEER. The CDR3 totals 15 residues. With 2 bases removed from V and 10 bases from J, the gap between germline ends came to 15 bases.

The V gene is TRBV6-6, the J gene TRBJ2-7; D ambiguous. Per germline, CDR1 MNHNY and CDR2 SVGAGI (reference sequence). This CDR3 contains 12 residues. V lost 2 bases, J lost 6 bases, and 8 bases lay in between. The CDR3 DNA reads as TGTGCCAGCAGTTACGCCGGTGGCGAGCAGTACTTC. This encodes CASSYAGGEQYF.

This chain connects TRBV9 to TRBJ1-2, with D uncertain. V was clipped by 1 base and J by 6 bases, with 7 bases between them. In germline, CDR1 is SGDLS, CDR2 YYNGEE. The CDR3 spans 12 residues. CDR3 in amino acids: CASSVPGNGYTF. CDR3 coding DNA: TGTGCCAGCAGCGTACCCGGGAATGGCTACACCTTC. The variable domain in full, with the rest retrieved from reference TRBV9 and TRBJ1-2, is DSGVTQTPKHLITATGQRVTLRCSPRSGDLSVYWYQQSLDQGLQFLIQYYNGEERAKGNILERFSAQQFPDLHSELNLSSLELGDSALYFCASSVPGNGYTFGSGTRLTVV.

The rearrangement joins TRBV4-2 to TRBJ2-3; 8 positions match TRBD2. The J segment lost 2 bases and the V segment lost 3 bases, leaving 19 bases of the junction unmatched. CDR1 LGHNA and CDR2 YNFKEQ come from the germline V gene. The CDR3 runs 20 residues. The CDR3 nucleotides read TGTGCCAGCAGCCAGGCTGGCCTGGGGCGAGCGGGGGCCCTCACAGATACGCAGTATTTT. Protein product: CASSQAGLGRAGALTDTQYF.

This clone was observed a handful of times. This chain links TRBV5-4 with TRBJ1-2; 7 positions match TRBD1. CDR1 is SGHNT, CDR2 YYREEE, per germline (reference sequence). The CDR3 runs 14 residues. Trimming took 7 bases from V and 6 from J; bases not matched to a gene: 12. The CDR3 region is CASWTGRIRDGYTF. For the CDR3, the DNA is TGTGCCAGCTGGACAGGCCGGATACGGGATGGCTACACCTTC.

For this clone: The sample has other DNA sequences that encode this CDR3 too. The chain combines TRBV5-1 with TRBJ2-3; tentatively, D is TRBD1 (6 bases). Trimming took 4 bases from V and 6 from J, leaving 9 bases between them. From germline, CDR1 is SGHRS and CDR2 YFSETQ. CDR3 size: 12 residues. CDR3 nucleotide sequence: TGCGCCAGCAGCCCTACAGGGGATACGCAGTATTTT. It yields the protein CASSPTGDTQYF.

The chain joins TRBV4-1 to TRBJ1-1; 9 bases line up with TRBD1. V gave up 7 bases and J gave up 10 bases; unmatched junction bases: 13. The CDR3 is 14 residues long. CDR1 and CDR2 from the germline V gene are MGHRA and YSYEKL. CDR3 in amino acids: CASTDPWTGARAFF. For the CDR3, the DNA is TGCGCCAGCACCGATCCATGGACAGGGGCTAGAGCTTTCTTT.

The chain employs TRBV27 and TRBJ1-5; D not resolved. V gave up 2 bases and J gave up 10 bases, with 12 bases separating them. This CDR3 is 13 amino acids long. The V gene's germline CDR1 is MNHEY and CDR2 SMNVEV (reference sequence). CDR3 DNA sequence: TGTGCCAGCAGTTTAGGAGAGACCCTCCCCCAGCATTTT. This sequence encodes CASSLGETLPQHF.

CDR3 in amino acids: CASRTRSSPYEQYF. CDR3 DNA: TGTGCCAGCAGAACGCGGAGCTCACCCTACGAGCAGTACTTC. The chain couples TRBV2 to TRBJ2-7; D is undetermined. This CDR3 has 14 residues. Per the germline V gene, CDR1 is SNHLY and CDR2 is FYNNEI. V was pared by 6 bases and J by 2 bases, with 14 bases between.

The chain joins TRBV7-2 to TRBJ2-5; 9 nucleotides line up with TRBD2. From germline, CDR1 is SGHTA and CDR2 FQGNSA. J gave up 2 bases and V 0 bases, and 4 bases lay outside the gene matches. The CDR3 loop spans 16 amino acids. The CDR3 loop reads CASSLASLAGQETQYF. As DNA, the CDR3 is TGTGCCAGCAGCTTAGCTTCCCTAGCGGGGCAAGAGACCCAGTACTTC.

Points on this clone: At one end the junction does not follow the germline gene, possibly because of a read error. In nucleotides, the CDR3 is TGTGCCAGCGGTTTTTACGGGGAGACCCAGTACTTC. Protein: CASGFYGETQYF. The rearrangement links TRBV27 to TRBJ2-5; no definite D call. Looked up from germline, CDR1 is MNHEY and CDR2 is SMNVEV (reference sequence). This CDR3 is 12 amino acids long.

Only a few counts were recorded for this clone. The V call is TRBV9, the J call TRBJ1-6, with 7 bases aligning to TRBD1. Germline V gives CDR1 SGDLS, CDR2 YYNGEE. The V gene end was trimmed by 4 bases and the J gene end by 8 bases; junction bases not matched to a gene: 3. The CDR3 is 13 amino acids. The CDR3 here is CASSSQGDSPLHF. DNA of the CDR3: TGTGCCAGCAGCTCCCAGGGGGATTCACCCCTCCACTTT.